The clone carrying this TCR beta chain occurred once. Sequencing was performed with immunoSEQ multiplex PCR; in TCRdb, only in-frame clones are kept and a portion is missing. This table has about 660,000 clones, 88% appearing once. The data derive from a study of shared T cell receptors in the human thymus. CDR3 length: 20 residues. V lost 4 bases and J lost 1; bases outside the gene matches: 17. The germline V gene has CDR1 MGHRA and CDR2 YSYEKL. Separately, the same data were catalogued under a study of human thymus T cells. This second study says: Having surgery to correct congenital heart defects, healthy Finnish infants acted as the donors. Resections from corrective heart surgery provided thymus tissue. A high degree of thymic repertoire overlap among unrelated individuals was reported in related research.

This rearrangement joins TRBV4-1 to TRBJ2-3; 10 bases fit TRBD2. Sequences were obtained from thymocytes. This receptor was identified in a boy younger than two with a congenital heart defect. CDR3 protein: CASSLQVAGGPTSRTDTQYF. Here the CDR3 DNA reads TGCGCCAGCAGCCTCCAAGTAGCGGGAGGTCCTACCTCTCGCACAGATACGCAGTATTTT.